This T cell receptor (beta chain) was sequenced for a study of blood T cell repertoires in COVID-19. Study-wide background: Whether acute or convalescent, the COVID-19 samples came from the United States, Italy and Spain.

The CDR3 runs 15 residues. V was trimmed by 3 bases and J by 2 bases, leaving 13 bases between them. The germline CDR1 and CDR2 sequences are MNHEY and SMNVEV (reference sequence). In Seattle, patients joined the study during active infection and were tracked longitudinally. Original methodology: Nucleated cell counts were estimated from reference gene primer amplification. The data were produced by immunoSEQ multiplex PCR, yet TCRdb's version contains in-frame clones alone and is incomplete. The V and J calls and the clone size are those of that table, but D and trimming were determined from the DNA. Among roughly 52,000 clones listed, about four fifths were seen once.

The rearrangement uses TRBV27 and TRBJ1-2, with D maybe TRBD1 (6 bases). This clonotype was sampled from a man older than 75 with COVID-19, enrolled during active disease. The sequenced sample consisted of peripheral blood. The CDR3 nucleotides are TGTGCCAGCAGTTTGCGGGGGGCTAGGAACTATGGCTACACCTTC. Residues: CASSLRGARNYGYTF.